These T cell receptor beta chains were read from a single sample in a study of T cell responses to AZD1222 COVID-19 vaccine. Sequenced by immunoSEQ multiplex PCR; TCRdb stores in-frame clones only, minus some. Seen here are 65,000 to 90,000 clones, roughly 89% observed once, and the top ten hold around 9.3%. Material: peripheral blood, obtained 28 days after the second AZD1222 dose. All receptors come from an adult who received the AZD1222 COVID-19 vaccine. The CDR3 runs from the conserved cysteine through the conserved F or W. A D gene is named only where the DNA matches it firmly. Clone size appears in some rows only: once, few, many, or a class for an expanded clone.

J gene: TRBJ1-1
clone size: -
V gene: TRBV30
D gene: -
CDR3 DNA: TGTGCCTGGAGTGACTGGGTGAACACTGAAGCTTTCTTT
CDR3 protein: CAWSDWVNTEAFF

J gene: TRBJ1-2
clone size: -
V gene: TRBV5-1
D gene: -
CDR3 DNA: TGCGCCAGCAGCGCGGAGGAGGATAGGTATGGCTACACCTTC
CDR3 protein: CASSAEEDRYGYTF

J gene: TRBJ1-1
clone size: -
V gene: TRBV12-5
D gene: -
CDR3 DNA: TGTGCTAGTGGTCCGCCCGGGCTTGGTTCGATGGCTTTCTTT
CDR3 protein: CASGPPGLGSMAFF

J gene: TRBJ2-5
clone size: few
V gene: TRBV28
D gene: TRBD1
CDR3 DNA: TGTGCCAGCAGTTCACCATTACCCCGGGACAGCAAACAAGAGACCCAGTACTTC
CDR3 protein: CASSSPLPRDSKQETQYF

J gene: TRBJ2-1
clone size: -
V gene: TRBV5-1
D gene: TRBD2
CDR3 DNA: TGCGCCAGCAGCACGGGACTAAACCCCTCCTACAATGAGCAGTTCTTC
CDR3 protein: CASSTGLNPSYNEQFF

J gene: TRBJ1-4
clone size: once
V gene: TRBV12-3/TRBV12-4
D gene: -
CDR3 DNA: TGTGCCAGCAGTTTAGACGCAGAATGGAAACTGTTTTTT
CDR3 protein: CASSLDAEWKLFF

J gene: TRBJ1-4
clone size: -
V gene: TRBV9
D gene: -
CDR3 DNA: TGTGCCAGCAGCGGACGGTGGGGGGACGGGGAAAAACTGTTTTTT
CDR3 protein: CASSGRWGDGEKLFF

J gene: TRBJ1-6
clone size: -
V gene: TRBV9
D gene: -
CDR3 DNA: TGTGCCAGCAGCGTAGGGGGTAGGGGTTTTAATTCACCCCTCCACTTT
CDR3 protein: CASSVGGRGFNSPLHF

J gene: TRBJ1-6
clone size: -
V gene: TRBV7-3
D gene: TRBD1
CDR3 DNA: TGTGCCAGCAGCCCTGGTGGACAGGGGCGAAATTCACCCCTCCACTTT
CDR3 protein: CASSPGGQGRNSPLHF

J gene: TRBJ1-2
clone size: -
V gene: TRBV3-1/TRBV3-2
D gene: TRBD1
CDR3 DNA: TGTGCCAGCAGCCAAGAAAGGGGGACAGGGATTTATGGCTACACCTTC
CDR3 protein: CASSQERGTGIYGYTF

J gene: TRBJ1-6
clone size: -
V gene: TRBV6-5
D gene: -
CDR3 DNA: TGTGCCAGCAGTTACTCCGGGGGCAGATCACCCCTCCACTTT
CDR3 protein: CASSYSGGRSPLHF

J gene: TRBJ2-7
clone size: -
V gene: TRBV7-2
D gene: -
CDR3 DNA: TGTGCCAGCAGCTTAGCGGACCGAACCGAGCAGTACTTC
CDR3 protein: CASSLADRTEQYF

J gene: TRBJ1-6
clone size: few
V gene: TRBV9
D gene: -
CDR3 DNA: TGTGCCAGCAGCCCGAGCTGGGGCCTTAATTCACCCCTCCACTTT
CDR3 protein: CASSPSWGLNSPLHF

J gene: TRBJ2-2
clone size: -
V gene: TRBV7-3
D gene: -
CDR3 DNA: TGTGCCAGCAGCTTAACGTCAGATAAAACCGGGGAGCTGTTTTTT
CDR3 protein: CASSLTSDKTGELFF

J gene: TRBJ1-1
clone size: -
V gene: TRBV29-1
D gene: TRBD1
CDR3 DNA: TGCAGCGTGCTGACAGGGCCGAACACTGAAGCTTTCTTT
CDR3 protein: CSVLTGPNTEAFF

J gene: TRBJ2-3
clone size: -
V gene: TRBV4-2
D gene: TRBD2
CDR3 DNA: TGTGCCAGCAGCCGCGCGGGGGGGTCTGCAGATACGCAGTATTTT
CDR3 protein: CASSRAGGSADTQYF

J gene: TRBJ1-6
clone size: -
V gene: TRBV27
D gene: -
CDR3 DNA: TGTGCCAGCAGTTTATGGGGGACGGATAATTCACCCCTCCACTTT
CDR3 protein: CASSLWGTDNSPLHF

J gene: TRBJ2-4
clone size: -
V gene: TRBV9
D gene: -
CDR3 DNA: TGTGCCAGCAGCGTAGTAGTCCCACCCCCCCCACAGGTCACCATAGCCAAAAACATTCAGTACTTC
CDR3 protein: CASSVVVPPPPQVTIAKNIQYF

J gene: TRBJ1-5
clone size: -
V gene: TRBV12-3/TRBV12-4
D gene: -
CDR3 DNA: TGTGCCAGCAGTTTAGGGACCAATCAGCCCCAGCATTTT
CDR3 protein: CASSLGTNQPQHF

J gene: TRBJ2-7
clone size: once
V gene: TRBV9
D gene: TRBD2
CDR3 DNA: TGTGCCAGCAGCGTCCGTAGCGGGGAGGTCTACGAGCAGTACTTC
CDR3 protein: CASSVRSGEVYEQYF

J gene: TRBJ1-1
clone size: -
V gene: TRBV30
D gene: TRBD1
CDR3 DNA: TGTGCCTGGAACTCCGGACAGGGAGGGACTGAAGCTTTCTTT
CDR3 protein: CAWNSGQGGTEAFF

J gene: TRBJ2-3
clone size: -
V gene: TRBV27
D gene: -
CDR3 DNA: TGTGCCAGCAGTTTCCAGGGCCTGGGCACAGATACGCAGTATTTT
CDR3 protein: CASSFQGLGTDTQYF

J gene: TRBJ1-1
clone size: -
V gene: TRBV6-6
D gene: -
CDR3 DNA: TGTGCCAGCAAGCTTTCAGGGCGCGTTTCGAACACTGAAGCTTTCTTT
CDR3 protein: CASKLSGRVSNTEAFF

J gene: TRBJ2-5
clone size: -
V gene: TRBV5-6
D gene: -
CDR3 DNA: TGTGCCAGCAGCTCTACAGGGAGGGGGCAAGAGACCCAGTACTTC
CDR3 protein: CASSSTGRGQETQYF

J gene: TRBJ2-6
clone size: -
V gene: TRBV30
D gene: TRBD1
CDR3 DNA: TGTGCCTGGAGTGGACAGGGGGCGTCTGGGGCCAACGTCCTGACTTTC
CDR3 protein: CAWSGQGASGANVLTF

J gene: TRBJ2-1
clone size: -
V gene: TRBV5-1
D gene: -
CDR3 DNA: TGCGCCAGCAGCTTGGTGGGGGCAACCTACAATGAGCAGTTCTTC
CDR3 protein: CASSLVGATYNEQFF

J gene: TRBJ1-1
clone size: -
V gene: TRBV5-4
D gene: -
CDR3 DNA: TGTGCCAGCAGCTTGGACAGAACCACTGAAGCTTTCTTT
CDR3 protein: CASSLDRTTEAFF

J gene: TRBJ1-1
clone size: -
V gene: TRBV25-1
D gene: -
CDR3 DNA: TGTGCCAGCCGCGCCTTGACAGGCCCGAACACTGAAGCTTTCTTT
CDR3 protein: CASRALTGPNTEAFF

J gene: TRBJ2-7
clone size: -
V gene: TRBV6-5
D gene: -
CDR3 DNA: TGTGCCAGCAGTCCCGCAGGAACCTACGAGCAGTACTTC
CDR3 protein: CASSPAGTYEQYF

J gene: TRBJ2-7
clone size: -
V gene: TRBV29-1
D gene: -
CDR3 DNA: TGCAGCGTTGTAGTAGGGGCCTACGAGCAGTACTTC
CDR3 protein: CSVVVGAYEQYF

J gene: TRBJ2-2
clone size: -
V gene: TRBV7-2
D gene: TRBD2
CDR3 DNA: TGTGCCAGCATTTGGGGACTAGCGAGCACCGGGGAGCTGTTTTTT
CDR3 protein: CASIWGLASTGELFF

J gene: TRBJ1-2
clone size: -
V gene: TRBV6-5
D gene: -
CDR3 DNA: TGTGCCAGCAGGTTTTCCCGGGACGGAACATATGGCTACACCTTC
CDR3 protein: CASRFSRDGTYGYTF